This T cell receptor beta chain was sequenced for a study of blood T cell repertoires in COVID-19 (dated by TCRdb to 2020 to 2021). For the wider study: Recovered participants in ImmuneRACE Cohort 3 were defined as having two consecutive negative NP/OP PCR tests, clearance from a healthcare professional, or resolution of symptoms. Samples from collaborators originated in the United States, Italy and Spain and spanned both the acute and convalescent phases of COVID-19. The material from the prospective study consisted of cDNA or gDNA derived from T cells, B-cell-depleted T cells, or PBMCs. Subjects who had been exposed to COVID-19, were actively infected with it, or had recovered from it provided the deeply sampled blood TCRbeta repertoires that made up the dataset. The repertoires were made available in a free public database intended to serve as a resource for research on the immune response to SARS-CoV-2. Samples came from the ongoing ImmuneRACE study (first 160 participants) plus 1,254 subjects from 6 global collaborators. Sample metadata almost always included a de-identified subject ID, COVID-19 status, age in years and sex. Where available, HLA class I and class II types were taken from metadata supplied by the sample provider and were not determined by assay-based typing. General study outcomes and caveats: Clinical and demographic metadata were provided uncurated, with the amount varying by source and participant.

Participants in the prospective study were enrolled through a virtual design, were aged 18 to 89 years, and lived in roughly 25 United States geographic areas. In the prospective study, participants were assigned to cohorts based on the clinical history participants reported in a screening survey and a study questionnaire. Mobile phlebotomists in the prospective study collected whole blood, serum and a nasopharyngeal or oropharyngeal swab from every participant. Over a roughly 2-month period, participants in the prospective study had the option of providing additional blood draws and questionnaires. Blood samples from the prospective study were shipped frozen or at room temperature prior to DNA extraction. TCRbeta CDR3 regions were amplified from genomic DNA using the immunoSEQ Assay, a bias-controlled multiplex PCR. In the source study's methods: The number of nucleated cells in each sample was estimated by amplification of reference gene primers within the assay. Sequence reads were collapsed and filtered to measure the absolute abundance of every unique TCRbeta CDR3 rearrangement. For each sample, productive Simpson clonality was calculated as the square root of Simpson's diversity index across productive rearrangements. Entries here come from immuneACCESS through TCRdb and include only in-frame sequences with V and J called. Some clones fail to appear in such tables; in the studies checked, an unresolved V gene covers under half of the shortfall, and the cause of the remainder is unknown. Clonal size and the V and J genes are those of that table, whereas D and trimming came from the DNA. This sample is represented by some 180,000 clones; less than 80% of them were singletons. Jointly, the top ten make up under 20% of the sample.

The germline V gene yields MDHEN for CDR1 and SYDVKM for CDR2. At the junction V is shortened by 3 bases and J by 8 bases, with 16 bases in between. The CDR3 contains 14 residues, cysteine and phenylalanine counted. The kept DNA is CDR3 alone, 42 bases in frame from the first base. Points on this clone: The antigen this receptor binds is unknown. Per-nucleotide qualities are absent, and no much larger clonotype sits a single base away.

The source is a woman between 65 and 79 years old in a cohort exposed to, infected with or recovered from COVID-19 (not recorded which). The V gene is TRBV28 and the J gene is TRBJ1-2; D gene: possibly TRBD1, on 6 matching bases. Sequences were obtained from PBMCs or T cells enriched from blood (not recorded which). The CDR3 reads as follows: CASSFRDMAAGYTF. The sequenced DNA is TGTGCCAGCAGTTTTCGGGACATGGCCGCGGGCTACACCTTC.